What follows are 15 T cell receptor beta chains derived from one specimen sequenced in a study of blood T cells in healthy people across ages (dated by TCRdb to about 2015). The library relied on 5' RACE. The data were produced on an Illumina HiSeq 2500. A second roughly 7 to 12 cycle PCR used a sample-barcoded 5' primer and a J-beta primer mix. In TCRdb, the public reads were trimmed at Q25 with fastp and aligned with MiXCR, with productive beta chains retained. Each entry merges the rows of one CDR3 protein and shows their most common DNA and genes. Counted in this sample were over 750,000 distinct CDR3 sequences; 20% to 25% of them appeared once. Roughly a tenth of the sample lies in the top ten. Separately, the same data were catalogued under a study of T cells of mothers and their children.

What was sequenced was blood. The receptors shown here come from a boy younger than 18 in good health.

This chain joins TRBV4-3 and TRBJ2-5; D could derive from TRBD1 or TRBD2 (6 bases each). CDR3 length: 15 amino acids. Germline assignment: CDR1 LGHNA and CDR2 YSLEER. Trimming left V 0 bases short and J 4 bases short, with 12 bases between. DNA of the CDR3: TGCGCCAGCAGCCAAGAGTCGGGGGCGGGAGAGACCCAGTACTTC. It codes for CASSQESGAGETQYF.

In this sample, this clonotype turned up a few times. This chain connects TRBV5-1 to TRBJ2-3, with D uncertain. Trimming took 1 base from V and 1 from J, leaving 19 bases between them. Germline-derived CDR1 and CDR2 are SGHRS and YFSETQ. The CDR3 loop spans 18 amino acids. DNA for the CDR3: TGCGCCAGCAGCTTGAAAAGTACGGGCAGCTGCTGCACAGATACGCAGTATTTT. This sequence encodes CASSLKSTGSCCTDTQYF. The full variable domain, completed using reference TRBV5-1 and TRBJ2-3, is KAGVTQTPRYLIKTRGQQVTLSCSPISGHRSVSWYQQTPGQGLQFLFEYFSETQRNKGNFPGRFSGRQFSNSRSEMNVSTLELGDSALYLCASSLKSTGSCCTDTQYFGPGTRLTVL.

This clonotype has only a few counts. This chain uses TRBV28 with TRBJ2-5; no clear D. The end of the DNA is better explained by TRBJ2-7, so the J call may be wrong. Germline lookup yields CDR1 MDHEN and CDR2 SYDVKM. The CDR3 is 15 residues long. The CDR3, as DNA: TGTGCCAGCACCATATCCCGTTGGGCTTCCTACGAGCAGTACTTC. Translation: CASTISRWASYEQYF.

V usage is TRBV10-3 and J usage is TRBJ2-7, with 16 nucleotides matching TRBD2. This CDR3 contains 18 residues. The trim removed 4 bases at V and 2 bases at J, leaving 8 bases unmatched. From germline, CDR1 is ENHRY and CDR2 SYGVKD. DNA for the CDR3: TGTGCCATCAGTGCAGGGACTAGCGGGAGGGCCACCCCCTACGAGCAGTACTTC. Translation gives CAISAGTSGRATPYEQYF.

The V and J genes are TRBV19 and TRBJ1-2, with D maybe TRBD1 (6 bases). CDR1 is LNHDA, CDR2 SQIVND, per germline (reference sequence). Trimming left V 6 bases short and J 0 bases short, with 17 bases between. The CDR3 length is 16 residues. The CDR3: CASSSHGTQANYGYTF. As DNA, the CDR3 is TGTGCCAGTAGCAGCCACGGGACACAAGCTAACTATGGCTACACCTTC.

The J gene is TRBJ2-5, the V gene TRBV7-9; tentative D call: TRBD1 (6 bases). Germline lookup yields CDR1 SEHNR and CDR2 FQNEAQ (reference sequence). The CDR3 is made up of 13 amino acids. With 5 bases removed from V and 3 bases from J, the gap between germline ends came to 10 bases. For the CDR3, the DNA is TGTGCCAGCAGCCCCCGACAGGAAGAGACCCAGTACTTC. This encodes CASSPRQEETQYF. Full variable domain (remainder filled in from reference TRBV7-9 and TRBJ2-5): DTGVSQNPRHKITKRGQNVTFRCDPISEHNRLYWYRQTLGQGPEFLTYFQNEAQLEKSRLLSDRFSAERPKGSFSTLEIQRTEQGDSAMYLCASSPRQEETQYFGPGTRLLVL.

V usage is TRBV29-1 and J usage is TRBJ2-5; D remains ambiguous. The CDR3 sequence is 14 residues long. Trimming removed 4 bases at V and 4 bases at J, with 16 bases between. Per germline, CDR1 SQVTM and CDR2 ANQGSEA. In nucleotides, the CDR3 is TGCAGCGTTGCAAAGGTACAGATCGGAGAGACCCAGTACTTC. It codes for CSVAKVQIGETQYF.

This clonotype came up many times. The V call is TRBV28, the J call TRBJ1-4; 9 nucleotides match TRBD1. Germline CDR1 and CDR2: MDHEN and SYDVKM. The CDR3 covers 14 residues. With 3 bases clipped from V and 7 bases from J, the junction kept 3 bases outside the gene matches. The CDR3 DNA reads TGTGCCAGCAGTTTCCCGGGACAGGGTGAAAAACTGTTTTTT. Encoded protein: CASSFPGQGEKLFF.

As concerns this clonotype: A much bigger clone sits one base away, suggesting this may be a read error. The chain carries TRBV7-9 and TRBJ1-4, with a tentative D call TRBD1 (5 bases). Germline CDR1 SEHNR, CDR2 FQNEAQ (reference sequence). V was shortened by 4 bases and J by 0 bases, with 21 bases between the two germline ends. The CDR3 totals 19 residues. This CDR3 reads CASSSGGDRTLATNEKLFF. As DNA, the CDR3 is TGTGCCAGCAGCTCTGGGGGGGACCGCACCCTCGCAACTAATGAAAAACTGTTTTTT. The full variable domain, its missing parts supplied by reference TRBV7-9 and TRBJ1-4, is DTGVSQNPRHKITKRGQNVTFRCDPISEHNRLYWYRQTLGQGPEFLTYFQNEAQLEKSRLLSDRFSAERPKGSFSTLEIQRTEQGDSAMYLCASSSGGDRTLATNEKLFFGSGTQLSVL.

The chain uses TRBV5-1 and TRBJ1-3; D call uncertain. Trimming shortened V by 0 bases and J by 3 bases, and 7 bases separated the two germline ends. Looked up from germline, CDR1 is SGHRS and CDR2 is YFSETQ. The CDR3 is 14 residues long. CDR3 residues: CASSLAVSGNTIYF. For the CDR3, the DNA is TGCGCCAGCAGCTTGGCGGTCAGTGGAAACACCATATATTTT.

About this clonotype: No conserved phenylalanine or tryptophan is present at the end of the CDR3, so a read error is the likely explanation. The J gene is TRBJ2-7, the V gene TRBV19, with D possibly TRBD1 on 6 matching bases. The CDR3 has 13 residues. Germline loops: CDR1 LNHDA, CDR2 SQIVND (reference sequence). Trimming pared 1 base from V and 7 bases from J, leaving 11 bases between. The CDR3 protein is CASSIADRREQYL. In DNA form, the CDR3 reads TGTGCCAGTAGTATAGCCGACAGGAGAGAGCAGTACTTG.

This clonotype was detected a few times. This chain connects TRBV24-1 to TRBJ2-1; 7 bases are shared with TRBD2. This CDR3 spans 17 amino acids. V gave up 4 bases and J gave up 1 base; unmatched junction bases: 9. The germline V gene encodes CDR1 KGHDR and CDR2 SFDVKD. The CDR3 here is CATSEHSSSGSYNEQFF. CDR3 nucleotide sequence: TGTGCCACCAGTGAGCATTCATCTAGCGGTTCCTACAATGAGCAGTTCTTC.

This chain joins TRBV4-1 and TRBJ2-4; D gene unclear. CDR1 and CDR2 from the germline V gene are MGHRA and YSYEKL. The CDR3 runs to 15 residues. V lost 2 bases, J lost 0 bases, and 8 bases lay in between. The CDR3 is CASSQPQLAKNIQYF. In DNA form, the CDR3 reads TGCGCCAGCAGCCAACCCCAGCTAGCCAAAAACATTCAGTACTTC.

The chain carries TRBV7-2 and TRBJ2-7, with 9 bases lining up with TRBD2. Germline V CDR1 and CDR2: SGHTA, FQGNSA. The trim removed 0 bases at V and 0 bases at J, leaving 12 bases unmatched. This CDR3 spans 19 amino acids. For the CDR3, the DNA is TGTGCCAGCAGCTTAGCGCTCCCTCGACTAGCGGTCAGCTCCTACGAGCAGTACTTC. Translating gives CASSLALPRLAVSSYEQYF.

The chain has TRBV2 and TRBJ2-3, with D perhaps TRBD2 (5 bases). CDR1 is SNHLY, CDR2 FYNNEI, per germline. The CDR3 totals 14 residues. The ends were cut back, 4 bases at V and 4 bases at J, with 12 bases in the middle. The CDR3 here is CASSVELAPDTQYF. CDR3 bases: TGTGCCAGCAGTGTGGAGCTAGCCCCAGATACGCAGTATTTT.